The next 25 T cell receptor beta chains were all read from a single sample in a study of blood T cell repertoires in COVID-19. Repertoires were generated with immunoSEQ multiplex PCR, while TCRdb's copy carries only in-frame clones and drops some. The data contain under 450,000 clones, 86% of them singletons. The sequenced sample was peripheral blood. The receptors here all came from a woman aged 55-70 years with COVID-19, enrolled during active disease.

The chain recombines TRBV7-3 with TRBJ2-1; 10 bases fit TRBD1. J was trimmed by 6 bases and V by 5 bases; bases with no gene match: 7. The CDR3 runs 15 residues. The germline V gene encodes CDR1 SGHTA and CDR2 FQGTGA. The CDR3 is CASSPRQGASNEQFF. The CDR3 coding sequence is TGTGCCAGCAGCCCGAGACAGGGGGCGAGCAATGAGCAGTTCTTC.

The J gene is TRBJ2-3, the V gene TRBV9; TRBD2 might be the D (6 bases). There are 17 residues in the CDR3. V dropped 4 bases and J dropped 1 base, with 19 bases sitting between them. The germline CDR1 and CDR2 sequences are SGDLS and YYNGEE. The CDR3 sequence: CASSPSAGRGGTDTQYF. The CDR3, as DNA: TGTGCCAGCAGCCCATCGGCGGGGCGGGGCGGCACAGATACGCAGTATTTT. The complete variable domain, with remaining parts taken from reference TRBV9 and TRBJ2-3, reads DSGVTQTPKHLITATGQRVTLRCSPRSGDLSVYWYQQSLDQGLQFLIQYYNGEERAKGNILERFSAQQFPDLHSELNLSSLELGDSALYFCASSPSAGRGGTDTQYFGPGTRLTVL.

CDR3 residues: CASGLVLRRASTDTQYF. The CDR3 bases are TGTGCTAGTGGTTTGGTACTTCGGAGGGCTAGCACAGATACGCAGTATTTT. V and J are TRBV12-5 and TRBJ2-3, with D tentatively TRBD2 (6 bases). Trimming took 0 bases from V and 0 from J, leaving 13 bases between them. The CDR3 runs 17 residues. The germline V gene has CDR1 LGHNT and CDR2 FRNRAP.

This chain uses TRBV7-3 with TRBJ1-6; TRBD1 agrees at 8 bases. Trimming cost V 4 bases and J 9 bases; bases outside gene matches: 5. The CDR3 is 14 residues long. Germline V gives CDR1 SGHTA, CDR2 FQGTGA. CDR3 loop: CASSSGQGSSPLHF. In nucleotides, the CDR3 is TGTGCCAGCAGCTCCGGACAGGGTAGTTCACCCCTCCACTTT.

This clone has just one count. V and J are TRBV10-3 and TRBJ1-2; a weak D match, TRBD1 (5 bases). CDR3 size: 16 residues. Deletions cut 1 base from V and 6 bases from J, with 18 bases between. From germline, CDR1 is ENHRY and CDR2 SYGVKD. The CDR3 sequence: CAISELEGQGKDGYTF. CDR3 in DNA: TGTGCCATCAGTGAGTTAGAAGGGCAGGGAAAGGATGGCTACACCTTC.

This rearrangement joins TRBV6-2 or TRBV6-3 to TRBJ2-7, with TRBD2 identical over 9 bases. Germline CDR1 and CDR2: MNHEY and SVGEGT. The trim removed 5 bases at V and 3 bases at J, leaving 5 bases unmatched. This CDR3 region has 14 residues. In DNA form, the CDR3 reads TGTGCCAGCAGTGGCGGGGGGGAAATCTACGAGCAGTACTTC. Protein product: CASSGGGEIYEQYF.

The chain uses TRBV7-7 and TRBJ2-7, with D perhaps matching TRBD1 (5 bases). The germline V gene has CDR1 SSHAT and CDR2 FNYEAQ (reference sequence). There are 16 residues in the CDR3. Between the trimmed V and J ends, which lost 2 bases and 0 bases, there was a span of 14 bases. The CDR3 loop is CASSLSKGMPSYEQYF. The CDR3 DNA sequence: TGTGCCAGCAGCTTAAGTAAGGGGATGCCCTCCTACGAGCAGTACTTC.

The genes are TRBV10-2 and TRBJ1-2, with a tentative D call TRBD1 (6 bases). Trimming cost V 1 base and J 4 bases, with 13 bases left between them. The CDR3 covers 15 residues. The germline V gene has CDR1 WSHSY and CDR2 SAAADI. CDR3 protein: CASSEFRGLSYGYTF. The CDR3 DNA follows: TGCGCCAGCAGTGAGTTCAGGGGCCTAAGCTATGGCTACACCTTC.

This clone has only one observation. The V gene is TRBV6-5, the J gene TRBJ2-7; maybe TRBD1 (6 bases). CDR3 length: 14 amino acids. Trimming cost V 1 base and J 3 bases, with 10 bases left between them. The V gene's germline CDR1 is MNHEY and CDR2 SVGAGI. The CDR3: CASSYYDRSYEQYF. The CDR3 DNA reads as TGTGCCAGCAGTTACTATGACAGGAGCTACGAGCAGTACTTC.

V and J are TRBV10-2 and TRBJ1-4; D possibly corresponds to TRBD1 (6 bases). V was clipped by 4 bases and J by 7 bases, with 10 bases between them. CDR3 size: 13 residues. CDR1 is WSHSY and CDR2 is SAAADI in the germline V gene. The CDR3 spells CASSVGQLEKLFF. Written as DNA, the CDR3 is TGCGCCAGCAGTGTCGGACAGCTTGAAAAACTGTTTTTT.

This chain uses TRBV28 with TRBJ2-5, with D possibly TRBD2 on 5 matching bases. With 8 bases removed from V and 4 bases from J, the gap between germline ends came to 11 bases. The V gene's germline CDR1 is MDHEN and CDR2 SYDVKM. The CDR3 runs 12 residues. The CDR3 sequence: CASGETPETQYF. The CDR3 DNA reads as TGTGCCAGCGGGGAGACTCCAGAGACCCAGTACTTC.

In its sample, this clone was seen once. This rearrangement joins TRBV6-5 to TRBJ1-1; D gene unclear. Trimming removed 10 bases from V and 0 bases from J, with 9 bases in between. The CDR3 extends over 12 amino acids. Germline CDR1 and CDR2: MNHEY and SVGAGI. The CDR3, as DNA: TGTGCCACCCTCGCAGTGAACACTGAAGCTTTCTTT. It specifies CATLAVNTEAFF.

V and J are TRBV19 and TRBJ1-5; D perhaps matches TRBD1 (6 bases). The ends were cut back, 6 bases at V and 1 base at J, with 7 bases in the middle. CDR1 is LNHDA and CDR2 is SQIVND in the germline V gene (reference sequence). This CDR3 has 13 residues. CDR3 sequence reads: CASSQGSNQPQHF. DNA of the CDR3: TGTGCCAGTAGCCAGGGGAGCAATCAGCCCCAGCATTTT. The complete variable domain, with remaining parts taken from reference TRBV19 and TRBJ1-5, reads DGGITQSPKYLFRKEGQNVTLSCEQNLNHDAMYWYRQDPGQGLRLIYYSQIVNDFQKGDIAEGYSVSREKKESFPLTVTSAQKNPTAFYLCASSQGSNQPQHFGDGTRLSIL.

The chain employs TRBV5-8 and TRBJ1-4, with D possibly being TRBD1 (5 bases). V was cut by 3 bases and J by 11 bases, with 17 bases left in between. The CDR3 sequence is 14 residues long. Germline lookup yields CDR1 SGHTS and CDR2 YDEGEE. CDR3 sequence: CASSSGLGLDKLFF. As DNA, the CDR3 is TGTGCCAGCAGCTCGGGACTCGGCTTGGATAAACTGTTTTTT.

The V and J genes are TRBV30 and TRBJ2-7; TRBD1 is a possible D gene (5 bases). The V and J ends lost 1 base and 6 bases respectively, with 10 bases between them. Germline V lookup: CDR1 GTSNPN, CDR2 SVGIG (reference sequence). The CDR3 sequence is 12 residues long. CDR3 protein: CAWSGQGSEQYF. CDR3 DNA sequence: TGTGCCTGGAGTGGGCAGGGTTCCGAGCAGTACTTC.

J is TRBJ1-4 and V is TRBV18; D gene ambiguous. Germline V lookup: CDR1 KGHSH, CDR2 LQKENI. The CDR3 length is 14 residues. The germline V and J ends were trimmed by 3 bases and 5 bases, with 10 bases remaining between them. CDR3 in amino acids: CASSPSGLNEKLFF. CDR3 nucleotides: TGTGCCAGCTCACCGTCAGGACTCAATGAAAAACTGTTTTTT. Together with reference TRBV18 and TRBJ1-4, the CDR3 gives the full variable domain: NAGVMQNPRHLVRRRGQEARLRCSPMKGHSHVYWYRQLPEEGLKFMVYLQKENIIDESGMPKERFSAEFPKEGPSILRIQQVVRGDSAAYFCASSPSGLNEKLFFGSGTQLSVL.

The V gene is TRBV11-1, the J gene TRBJ1-1; weak D call: TRBD1 (5 bases). CDR1 SGHAT and CDR2 FQDESV come from the germline V gene (reference sequence). CDR3 length equals 13 residues. Between the trimmed V and J ends, which lost 0 bases and 4 bases, there was a span of 6 bases. As DNA, the CDR3 is TGTGCCAGCAGCTTAGCAGGGGTCACTGAAGCTTTCTTT. Translation gives CASSLAGVTEAFF.

The chain joins TRBV19 to TRBJ1-6; D gene uncertain. The CDR3 totals 12 residues. Per the germline V gene, CDR1 is LNHDA and CDR2 is SQIVND (reference sequence). Trimming removed 7 bases at V and 7 bases at J, with 8 bases between. The DNA of the CDR3 is TGTGCCAGTATGGGCATGAATTCACCCCTCCACTTT. This translates into CASMGMNSPLHF.

This clone was picked up one time. The chain joins TRBV30 to TRBJ2-3; 7 bases match TRBD2. The germline V gene has CDR1 GTSNPN and CDR2 SVGIG (reference sequence). The length of the CDR3 is 14 residues. The J segment lost 5 bases and the V segment lost 1 base, leaving 6 bases of the junction unmatched. In DNA, the CDR3 is TGTGCCTGGAGTGGAGCGGGGTGGTTAGATACGCAGTATTTT. This gives the protein CAWSGAGWLDTQYF.

J is TRBJ1-2 and V is TRBV7-3; 11 nucleotides line up with TRBD1. This CDR3 comprises 15 residues. J lost 4 bases, V lost 5 bases, and 6 bases had no gene match. The germline V gene encodes CDR1 SGHTA and CDR2 FQGTGA. CDR3 nucleotide sequence: TGTGCCAGCAGCCACGGACAGGGGGCAACCTATGGCTACACCTTC. Amino acids: CASSHGQGATYGYTF.

This chain joins TRBV6-5 and TRBJ1-1, with D perhaps TRBD1 (6 bases). Deletions cut 6 bases from V and 2 bases from J, with 16 bases between. CDR1 is MNHEY, CDR2 SVGAGI, per germline. The CDR3 has 15 amino acids. The CDR3, as DNA: TGTGCCAGCAGCGCCCGCAGGGGTCTAAACACTGAAGCTTTCTTT. It encodes CASSARRGLNTEAFF.

This clone was detected only a few times. The chain links TRBV7-6 to TRBJ2-1; D is possibly TRBD1 (5 bases). Germline V gene lookup returns CDR1 SGHVS and CDR2 FNYEAQ. V lost 4 bases, J lost 6 bases, and 19 bases lay in between. This CDR3 is 16 amino acids long. The CDR3 DNA follows: TGTGCCAGCAGCTCGCAGGGTTTTCTCGTGAGCAATGAGCAGTTCTTC. Translation: CASSSQGFLVSNEQFF.

In its sample, this clone was seen once. The V call is TRBV5-8, the J call TRBJ1-2, with 11 nucleotides matching TRBD1. This CDR3 contains 14 residues. V dropped 4 bases and J dropped 2; count of bases not matched to a gene: 1. Germline CDR1 SGHTS, CDR2 YDEGEE. CDR3 nucleotide sequence: TGTGCCAGCAGCCGGACAGGGGGCAACTATGGCTACACCTTC. This sequence encodes CASSRTGGNYGYTF.

The rearrangement joins TRBV19 to TRBJ2-1; 9 bases are shared with TRBD1. Germline V gene data show CDR1 as LNHDA and CDR2 as SQIVND (reference sequence). This CDR3 has 14 residues. V trimming: 7 bases; J trimming: 6 bases; junction bases outside the gene matches: 7. The chain's CDR3 is CASNGQGFFNEQFF. The DNA for the CDR3 is TGTGCCAGTAACGGACAGGGGTTTTTCAATGAGCAGTTCTTC.

The V call is TRBV3-1 (or the pseudogene TRBV3-2), the J call TRBJ2-2, with 10 bases aligning to TRBD2. V lost 1 base and J lost 7; bases outside the gene matches: 0. CDR1 is LGHDT and CDR2 is YNNKEL in the germline V gene (reference sequence). The CDR3 runs 14 residues. The CDR3 here is CASSQGLAGGELFF. In DNA form, the CDR3 reads TGTGCCAGCAGCCAAGGACTAGCGGGCGGGGAGCTGTTTTTT.